This T cell receptor (beta chain) was recorded in a study of OX40 agonist ivuxolimab in advanced cancers. For the study at large: A male proportion of 82.7% was recorded, with mean age approximately 57 years and range roughly 23 to 90.

Measured with immunoSEQ multiplex PCR; TCRdb has only the in-frame clones, and not every one. Seen here are tens of thousands of clones, 94% observed once, and the top ten hold around 14%. General study results and limits: Low normalized clonal expansion also occurred in some nonresponding patients.

Samples of blood were obtained at baseline, on cycle 4 day 1, and on cycle 7 day 1. This clone has only one observation. Antigen unknown. Sequenced here: CD4+ or CD8+ T cells sorted from blood, sampled in a trial of the OX40 agonist ivuxolimab. The sequence came from an adult with an advanced solid tumor such as melanoma, head and neck, liver or kidney cancer.

The CDR3 loop is CASSEPGTSSTGELFF. CDR3 sequence (DNA): TGTGCCAGCAGCGAACCGGGGACTAGCAGCACCGGGGAGCTGTTTTTT. The chain employs TRBV9 and TRBJ2-2, with 9 bases that match TRBD2. In germline, CDR1 is SGDLS, CDR2 YYNGEE. With V trimmed by 3 bases and J by 4 bases, 7 bases remained unmatched. The CDR3 sequence is 16 residues long.